Shown below are 9 T cell receptor beta chains from a single sample sequenced in a study of blood T cell repertoires in COVID-19. Assay used: immunoSEQ multiplex PCR; TCRdb lists only in-frame clones, some missing. The table includes some 120,000 clones, 75% to 95% detected once. Sequencing used peripheral blood. The receptor source for this set is a human donor with active COVID-19. The donor label of this sample is uncertain.

This clone came up once. J is TRBJ2-5 and V is TRBV14, with TRBD1 matching 9 bases. Germline values: CDR1 SGHDN, CDR2 FVKESK. The CDR3 loop spans 15 amino acids. J gave up 5 bases and V 5 bases, and 9 bases lay outside the gene matches. Here the CDR3 DNA reads TGTGCCAGCAGCTCATGGACAGGGGATAGGGAGACCCAGTACTTC. Its translation is CASSSWTGDRETQYF. The variable domain in full, completed from reference TRBV14 and TRBJ2-5, reads EAGVTQFPSHSVIEKGQTVTLRCDPISGHDNLYWYRRVMGKEIKFLLHFVKESKQDESGMPNNRFLAERTGGTYSTLKVQPAELEDSGVYFCASSSWTGDRETQYFGPGTRLLVL.

The chain combines TRBV6-5 with TRBJ1-1; 10 bases are a match to TRBD1. The CDR3 totals 14 residues. With V trimmed by 6 bases and J by 5 bases, 6 bases remained unmatched. Per the germline V gene, CDR1 is MNHEY and CDR2 is SVGAGI. For the CDR3, the DNA is TGTGCCAGCAGAGATGACAGGGGGCGAACTGAAGCTTTCTTT. Protein: CASRDDRGRTEAFF.

The chain is built from TRBV7-2 and TRBJ1-2; 11 nucleotides align to TRBD1. V lost 5 bases to trimming and J lost 6 bases; unmatched junction nucleotides: 8. CDR1 and CDR2 from the germline V gene are SGHTA and FQGNSA. The CDR3 extends over 15 amino acids. The CDR3 coding sequence is TGTGCCAGCAGCCTACGGACAGGGGGCGCCGATGGCTACACCTTC. Its translation is CASSLRTGGADGYTF.

The J gene is TRBJ2-1, the V gene TRBV3-1 (or the pseudogene TRBV3-2), with D possibly matching TRBD2 (6 bases). The CDR3 covers 16 residues. Deletions cut 0 bases from V and 3 bases from J, with 12 bases between. The germline CDR1 and CDR2 sequences are LGHDT and YNNKEL (reference sequence). The CDR3 coding sequence is TGTGCCAGCAGCCAAGACGGGACTTCCATCTACAATGAGCAGTTCTTC. Its translation: CASSQDGTSIYNEQFF.

The sample holds one count of this clone. The chain links TRBV19 to TRBJ2-5, with D possibly being TRBD2 (5 bases). The V end lost 7 bases, the J end lost 5 bases, and 14 bases lay between the germline ends. Per the germline V gene, CDR1 is LNHDA and CDR2 is SQIVND (reference sequence). The CDR3 totals 13 residues. The CDR3, as DNA: TGTGCCAGTATTAGTCCTAGCAGTGAGACCCAGTACTTC. It codes for CASISPSSETQYF.

This clone occurred once. The chain employs TRBV7-9 and TRBJ2-5; 9 positions agree with TRBD1. The CDR3 length is 15 residues. The germline V gene encodes CDR1 SEHNR and CDR2 FQNEAQ (reference sequence). With V trimmed by 4 bases and J by 3 bases, 6 bases remained unmatched. This chain's CDR3 is CASSSKWTGEETQYF. The DNA of the CDR3 is TGTGCCAGCAGCTCGAAATGGACAGGGGAAGAGACCCAGTACTTC.

The J gene is TRBJ2-5, the V gene TRBV11-1; tentatively, D is TRBD2 (7 bases). The V gene's germline CDR1 is SGHAT and CDR2 FQDESV (reference sequence). Trimming took off 4 bases at V and 2 bases at J, with 17 bases between the two ends. The CDR3 totals 16 residues. The CDR3 DNA sequence: TGTGCCAGCAGCTATGTAGGGGGGGGAGCACAAGAGACCCAGTACTTC. Amino acids: CASSYVGGGAQETQYF.

The V and J genes are TRBV7-2 and TRBJ1-2, with TRBD1 matching 8 bases. This CDR3 comprises 18 residues. The trim removed 4 bases at V and 2 bases at J, leaving 15 bases unmatched. CDR1 SGHTA and CDR2 FQGNSA come from the germline V gene. CDR3 amino acids: CASSSGGRGRTGNYGYTF. The CDR3, as DNA: TGTGCCAGCAGCTCAGGGGGCCGGGGACGGACAGGGAACTATGGCTACACCTTC.

The V call is TRBV2, the J call TRBJ2-1; D unresolved. Trimming cost V 6 bases and J 7 bases, with 10 bases left between them. CDR1 is SNHLY, CDR2 FYNNEI, per germline. This CDR3 spans 12 amino acids. CDR3 loop: CASSLPRNEQFF. The CDR3 DNA reads as TGTGCCAGCAGCCTACCTCGGAATGAGCAGTTCTTC. The whole variable domain, remainder taken from reference TRBV2 and TRBJ2-1, is EPEVTQTPSHQVTQMGQEVILRCVPISNHLYFYWYRQILGQKVEFLVSFYNNEISEKSEIFDDQFSVERPDGSNFTLKIRSTKLEDSAMYFCASSLPRNEQFFGPGTRLTVL.